These 8 T cell receptor beta chains were sequenced from one sample in a study of shared clonotypes between healthy human individuals. The naive CD8 fraction comprised CD45RO-negative cells positively selected for CCR7 and excluded terminally differentiated effector memory CD45RA+ cells. Repertoires were generated with immunoSEQ multiplex PCR, while TCRdb's copy carries only in-frame clones and drops some. The profile shows around 2,000,000 clones, approximately 94% of them singletons. The sequencing sample was made of naive CD8+ T cells from PBMCs. Every receptor here comes from a man younger than 35 in good health. Some clones in this sample may be carry-over from other donors' samples.

V is TRBV15 and J is TRBJ2-1; D is possibly TRBD2 (6 bases). Germline V lookup: CDR1 LNHNV, CDR2 YYDKDF (reference sequence). The length of the CDR3 is 16 residues. Between the trimmed V and J ends, which lost 4 bases and 0 bases, there was a span of 13 bases. The CDR3 region is CATSKVAVRSYNEQFF. In DNA form, the CDR3 reads TGTGCCACCAGCAAGGTAGCGGTTCGCTCCTACAATGAGCAGTTCTTC.

This clone was detected once. CDR3 in DNA: TGTGCCAGCAGCTCTACAGGGATGAACACTGAAGCTTTCTTT. It translates to CASSSTGMNTEAFF. This chain links TRBV11-2 with TRBJ1-1, with D maybe TRBD1 (6 bases). The V gene lost 4 bases and the J gene lost 0 bases, with 9 bases spanning the gap. Germline values: CDR1 SGHAT, CDR2 FQNNGV. There are 14 residues in the CDR3.

The CDR3 sequence is CASSLVGYHGYTF. The CDR3 DNA sequence: TGTGCCAGCAGCTTAGTAGGGTACCATGGCTACACCTTC. This rearrangement joins TRBV11-2 to TRBJ1-2; D is undetermined. The CDR3 totals 13 residues. Germline V lookup: CDR1 SGHAT, CDR2 FQNNGV. Trimming removed 1 base at V and 6 bases at J, with 9 bases between.

V is TRBV4-2 and J is TRBJ2-1; 7 bases align to TRBD2. This CDR3 has 19 residues. V lost 0 bases and J lost 7; bases outside the gene matches: 18. Germline loops: CDR1 LGHNA, CDR2 YNFKEQ. In nucleotides, the CDR3 is TGTGCCAGCAGCCAAGAGATGACGGGAGGCCCACCTATTCCAAATGAGCAGTTCTTC. It yields the protein CASSQEMTGGPPIPNEQFF.

The chain has TRBV15 and TRBJ1-5; D is possibly TRBD1 (6 bases). Germline V CDR1 and CDR2: LNHNV, YYDKDF (reference sequence). Trimming removed 6 bases from V and 6 bases from J, with 15 bases in between. CDR3 size: 14 residues. The CDR3 DNA reads TGTGCCACCAGTGCGGGGGGGCCGGGTCAGCCCCAGCATTTT. Amino acid sequence: CATSAGGPGQPQHF.

The rearrangement uses TRBV29-1 and TRBJ2-1; TRBD2 agrees at 8 bases. Germline values: CDR1 SQVTM, CDR2 ANQGSEA. V shed 0 bases and J 2 bases; nucleotides not matched to a gene: 3. This CDR3 has 15 amino acids. In DNA form, the CDR3 reads TGCAGCGTTGAAGAGAGCGGGAGTGCCTACAATGAGCAGTTCTTC. Translated: CSVEESGSAYNEQFF.

The chain links TRBV7-3 to TRBJ1-1; unclear D gene. Germline assignment: CDR1 SGHTA and CDR2 FQGTGA. The CDR3 consists of 12 residues. V gave up 5 bases and J gave up 11 bases, with 15 bases separating them. CDR3 protein: CASSNLFGGAFF. The CDR3 nucleotides are TGTGCCAGCAGCAATCTCTTTGGCGGGGCTTTCTTT.

This chain uses TRBV5-6 with TRBJ2-5; no clear D gene. Germline-derived CDR1 and CDR2 are SGHDT and YYEEEE. V was trimmed by 3 bases and J by 3 bases, leaving 12 bases between them. This CDR3 region has 14 residues. Written as DNA, the CDR3 is TGTGCCAGCAGCTCCCGGACGGAAAAAGAGACCCAGTACTTC. Translating gives CASSSRTEKETQYF.